This entry is about one T cell receptor beta chain. Its antigen remains unknown. These data originate in a study of T cell responses to AZD1222 COVID-19 vaccine. Study as a whole: Recipients boosted at about 4 weeks or about 12 weeks are pooled. Study observations and caveats: The donor cohort was predominantly white British with a female majority, and clonal diversity may have been underestimated.

Trimming removed 4 bases from V and 1 base from J, with 10 bases in between. The CDR3 is made up of 14 amino acids. From germline, CDR1 is MNHNY and CDR2 SVGAGI (reference sequence). Using immunoSEQ multiplex PCR, the repertoire was profiled, and TCRdb retains in-frame clones only, with some absent. The sample lists about 100,000 clones, 85% to 90% occurring once. The specimen comprised peripheral blood, sampled on day 0 of AZD1222 vaccination. The chain links TRBV6-6 to TRBJ2-5; D call uncertain. The TCR originated in an adult in good health. The CDR3 coding sequence is TGTGCCAGCAGTTTCTCCCCCACCCAAGAGACCCAGTACTTC. Translated, it gives CASSFSPTQETQYF.